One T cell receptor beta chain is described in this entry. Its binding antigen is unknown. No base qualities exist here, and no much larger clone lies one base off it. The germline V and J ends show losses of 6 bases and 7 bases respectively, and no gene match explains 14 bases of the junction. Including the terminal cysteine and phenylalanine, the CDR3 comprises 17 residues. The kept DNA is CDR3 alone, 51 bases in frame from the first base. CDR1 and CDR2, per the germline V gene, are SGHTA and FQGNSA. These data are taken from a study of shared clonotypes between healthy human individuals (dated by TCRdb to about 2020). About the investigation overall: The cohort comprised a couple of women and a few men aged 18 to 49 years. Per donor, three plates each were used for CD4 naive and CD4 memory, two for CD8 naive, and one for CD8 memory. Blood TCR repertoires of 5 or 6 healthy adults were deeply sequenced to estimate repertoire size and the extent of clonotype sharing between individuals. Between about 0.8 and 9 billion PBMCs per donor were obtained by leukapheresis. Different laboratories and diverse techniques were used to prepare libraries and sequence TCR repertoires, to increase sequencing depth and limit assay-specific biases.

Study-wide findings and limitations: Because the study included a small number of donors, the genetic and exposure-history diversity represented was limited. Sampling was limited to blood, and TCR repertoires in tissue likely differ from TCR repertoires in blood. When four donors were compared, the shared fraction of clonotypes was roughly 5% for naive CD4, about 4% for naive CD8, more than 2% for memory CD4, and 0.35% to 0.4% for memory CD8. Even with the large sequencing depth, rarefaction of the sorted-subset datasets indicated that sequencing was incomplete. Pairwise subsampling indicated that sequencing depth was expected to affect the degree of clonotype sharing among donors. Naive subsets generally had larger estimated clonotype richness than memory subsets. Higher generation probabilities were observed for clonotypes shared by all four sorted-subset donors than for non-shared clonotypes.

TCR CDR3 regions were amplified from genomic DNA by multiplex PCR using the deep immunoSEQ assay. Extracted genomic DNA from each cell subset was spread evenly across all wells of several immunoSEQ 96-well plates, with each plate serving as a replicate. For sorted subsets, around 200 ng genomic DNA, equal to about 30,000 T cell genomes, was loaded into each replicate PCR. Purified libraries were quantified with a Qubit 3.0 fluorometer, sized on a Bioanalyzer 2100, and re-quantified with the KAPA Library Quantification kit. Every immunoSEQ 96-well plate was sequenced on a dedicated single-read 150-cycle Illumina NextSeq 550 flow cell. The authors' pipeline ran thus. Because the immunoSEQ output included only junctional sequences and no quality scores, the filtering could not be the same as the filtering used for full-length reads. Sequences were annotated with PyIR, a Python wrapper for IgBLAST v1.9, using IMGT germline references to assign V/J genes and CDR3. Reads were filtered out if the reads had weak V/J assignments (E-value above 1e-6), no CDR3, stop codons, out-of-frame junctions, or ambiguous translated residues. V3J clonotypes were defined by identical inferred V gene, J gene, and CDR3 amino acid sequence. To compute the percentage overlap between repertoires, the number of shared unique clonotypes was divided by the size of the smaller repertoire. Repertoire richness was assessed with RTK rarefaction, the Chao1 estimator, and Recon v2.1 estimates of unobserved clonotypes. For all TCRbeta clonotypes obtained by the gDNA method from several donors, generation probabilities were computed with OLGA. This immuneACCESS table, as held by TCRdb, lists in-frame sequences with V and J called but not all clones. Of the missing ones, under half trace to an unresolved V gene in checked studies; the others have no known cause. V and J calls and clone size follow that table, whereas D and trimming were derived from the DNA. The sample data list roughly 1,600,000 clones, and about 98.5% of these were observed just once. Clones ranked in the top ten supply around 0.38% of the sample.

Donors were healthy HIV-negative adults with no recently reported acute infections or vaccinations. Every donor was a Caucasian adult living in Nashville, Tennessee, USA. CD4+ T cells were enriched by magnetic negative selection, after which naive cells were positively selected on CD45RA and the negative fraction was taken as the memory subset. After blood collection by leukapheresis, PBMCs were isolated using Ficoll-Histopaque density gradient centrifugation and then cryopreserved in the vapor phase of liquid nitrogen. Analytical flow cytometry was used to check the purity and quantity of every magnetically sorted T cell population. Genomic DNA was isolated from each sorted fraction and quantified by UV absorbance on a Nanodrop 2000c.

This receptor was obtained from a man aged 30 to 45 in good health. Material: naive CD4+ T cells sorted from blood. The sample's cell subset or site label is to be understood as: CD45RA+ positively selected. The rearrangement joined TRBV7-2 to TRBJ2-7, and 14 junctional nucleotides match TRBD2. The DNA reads TGTGCCAGCAGACCCGCGGGAGGGACTAGCGGGAGTGGTGAGCAGTACTTC. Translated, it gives CASRPAGGTSGSGEQYF.